The entry below describes one T cell receptor (beta chain). Its antigen is as yet unknown. Trimming pared 6 bases from V and 0 bases from J, leaving 14 bases between. Germline assignment: CDR1 SQVTM and CDR2 ANQGSEA. This CDR3 comprises 15 residues. This record belongs to a study of early T cells in non-severe SARS-CoV-2 infection. Study-level information: Chains from this unsorted whole-blood bulk RNA could not be paired.

Findings and limits, study-wide: Private and CD4 specificities were missed by VDJdb matching, which favored anti-spike CD8 responses.

Unique molecular identifiers (one per individual cDNA molecule) were attached. TCRdb re-derived calls from the 5' RACE reads in MiXCR, one entry per CDR3 protein. This table has around 62,000 distinct CDR3 sequences, around 12% appearing once. Source material: whole blood. This TCR was recovered from an adult who was a healthcare worker with PCR-confirmed SARS-CoV-2 infection or an uninfected control (not recorded which). V is TRBV29-1 and J is TRBJ2-2, with D hard to call. The CDR3 sequence: CSVGKRSANTGELFF. The DNA for the CDR3 is TGCAGCGTCGGTAAGCGCAGCGCGAACACCGGGGAGCTGTTTTTT.